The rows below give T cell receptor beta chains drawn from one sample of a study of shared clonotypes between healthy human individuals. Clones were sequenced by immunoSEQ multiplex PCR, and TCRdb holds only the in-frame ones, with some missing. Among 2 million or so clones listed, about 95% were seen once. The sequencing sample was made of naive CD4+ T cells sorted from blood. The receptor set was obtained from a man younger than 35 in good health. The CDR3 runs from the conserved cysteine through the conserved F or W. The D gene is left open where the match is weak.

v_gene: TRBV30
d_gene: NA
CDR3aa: CAWRLYRTGFSGNTIYF

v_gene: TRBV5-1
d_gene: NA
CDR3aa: CASSLRRDDEQYF

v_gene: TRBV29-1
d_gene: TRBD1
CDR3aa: CSADRGQGNERFF

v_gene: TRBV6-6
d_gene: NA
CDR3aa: CASSYPPSAVYEQYF

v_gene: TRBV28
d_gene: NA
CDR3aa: CASRYNRVSEAFF

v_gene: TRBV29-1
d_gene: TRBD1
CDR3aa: CSVGRGGQAEAFF

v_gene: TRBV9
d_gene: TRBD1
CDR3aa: CASSVTGTGGNEQFF

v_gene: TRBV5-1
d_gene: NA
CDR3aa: CASSLQLGVNTEAFF

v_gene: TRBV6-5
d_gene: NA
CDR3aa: CASSPRGDNQPQHF

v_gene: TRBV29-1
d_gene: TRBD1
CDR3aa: CSASAGTGDGGEQYF

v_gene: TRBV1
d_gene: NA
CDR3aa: CTSSQGFEGANYGYTF

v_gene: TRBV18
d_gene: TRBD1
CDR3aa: CASSAFTGGRAIDGYTF

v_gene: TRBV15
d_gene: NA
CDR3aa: CATSEKTRGGNEKLFF

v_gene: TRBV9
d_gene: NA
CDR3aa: CASSEGGFSGAGAFF

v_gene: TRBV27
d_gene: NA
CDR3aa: CASSSNWYTQYF

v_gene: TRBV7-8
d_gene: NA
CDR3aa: CASSFGPENIQYF

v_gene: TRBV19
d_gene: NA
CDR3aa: CASSILAGMNTEAFF

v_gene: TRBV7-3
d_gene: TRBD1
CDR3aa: CASSLLDRAEAFF

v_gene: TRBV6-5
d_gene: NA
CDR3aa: CASRRSSNQPQHF